This TCR beta chain was observed in a study of OX40 agonist ivuxolimab in advanced cancers. TCRdb's copy holds only in-frame clones and misses some; the assay was immunoSEQ multiplex PCR. The sample has tens of thousands of clones; about 88% are singletons. Remarks on this clone: Its antigen is unknown.

Overall study findings and caveats: Some of the lowest clonal expansion was seen in partial responders at 0.1-3.0 mg/kg.

Trimming pared 0 bases from V and 10 bases from J, leaving 8 bases between. The CDR3 covers 12 residues. Per the germline V gene, CDR1 is SGHTS and CDR2 is YDEGEE. Sequenced here: CD4+ or CD8+ T cells sorted from blood, sampled in a trial of the OX40 agonist ivuxolimab. The V and J genes are TRBV5-8 and TRBJ2-1; no clear D gene. This sequence was found in an adult with an advanced solid tumor such as melanoma, head and neck, liver or kidney cancer. The CDR3 region has the DNA TGTGCCAGCAGCTTGGCGAAGGGAGAGCAGTTCTTC. It yields the protein CASSLAKGEQFF.